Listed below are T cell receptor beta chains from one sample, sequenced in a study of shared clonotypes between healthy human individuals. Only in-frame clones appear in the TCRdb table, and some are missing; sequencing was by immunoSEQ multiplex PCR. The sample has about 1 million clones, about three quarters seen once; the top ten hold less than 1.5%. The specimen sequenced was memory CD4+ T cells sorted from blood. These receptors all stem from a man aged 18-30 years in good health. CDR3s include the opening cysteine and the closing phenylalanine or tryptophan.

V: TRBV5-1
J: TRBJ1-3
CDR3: CASSLSGTGKDTIYF

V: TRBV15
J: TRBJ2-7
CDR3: CATSEPGQGKYEQYF

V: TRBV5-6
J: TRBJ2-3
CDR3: CASSLALLAGATDTQYF

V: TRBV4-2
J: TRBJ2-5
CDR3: CASSQGGGAETQYF

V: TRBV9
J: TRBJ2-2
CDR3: CASSVEANTGELFF

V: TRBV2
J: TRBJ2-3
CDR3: CASSESNQFTDTQYF

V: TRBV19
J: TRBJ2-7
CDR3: CASSIGTGLSGEQYF

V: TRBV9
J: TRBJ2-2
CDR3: CASSEDRAGNTGELFF

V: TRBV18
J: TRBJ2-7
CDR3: CASSPNTVEQYF

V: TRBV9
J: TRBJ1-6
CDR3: CASSVAGVGSPLHF

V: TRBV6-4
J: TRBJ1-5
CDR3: CASSPDTSNQPQHF

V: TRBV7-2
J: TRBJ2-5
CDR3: CASSLGGGQETQYF

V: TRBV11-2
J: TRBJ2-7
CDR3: CASRQGTGVYEQYF

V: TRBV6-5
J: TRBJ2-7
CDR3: CASSKLQGTSYEQYF

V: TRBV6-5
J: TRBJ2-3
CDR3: CASTREAGTDTQYF

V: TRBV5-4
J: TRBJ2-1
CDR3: CASSGQGGNYNEQFF

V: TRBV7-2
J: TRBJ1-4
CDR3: CASRLGQGSNEKLFF

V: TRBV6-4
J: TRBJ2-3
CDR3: CASSELAGGPDTQYF

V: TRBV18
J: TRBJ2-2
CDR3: CASSPMTGDTGELFF

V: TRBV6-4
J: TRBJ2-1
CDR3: CASSTERGNEQFF